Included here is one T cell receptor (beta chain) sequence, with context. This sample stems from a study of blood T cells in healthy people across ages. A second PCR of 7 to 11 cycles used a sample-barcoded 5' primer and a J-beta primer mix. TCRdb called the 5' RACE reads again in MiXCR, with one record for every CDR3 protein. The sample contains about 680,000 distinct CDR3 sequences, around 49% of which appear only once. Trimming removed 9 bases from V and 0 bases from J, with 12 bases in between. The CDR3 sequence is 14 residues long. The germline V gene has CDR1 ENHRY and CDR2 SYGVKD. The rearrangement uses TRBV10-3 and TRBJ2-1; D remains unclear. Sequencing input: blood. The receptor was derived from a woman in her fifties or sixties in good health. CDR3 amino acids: CAIPLWISYNEQFF. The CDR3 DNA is TGTGCCATTCCCCTTTGGATCTCCTACAATGAGCAGTTCTTC.